This TCR beta chain is drawn from a study of CD4 T cells in relation to SARS-CoV-2 and coronaviruses. Germline lookup yields CDR1 SGHNT and CDR2 YYREEE (reference sequence). J gave up 4 bases and V 5 bases, and 11 bases lay outside the gene matches. CDR3 length: 17 residues. Data came from immunoSEQ multiplex PCR; TCRdb stores just in-frame clones and leaves some out. The profile shows about 36,000 clones, about four fifths of them singletons. Remarks on this clone: What it recognizes is unknown.

This chain connects TRBV5-4 to TRBJ2-3; the match to TRBD2 covers 12 bases. The TCR comes from an adult with COVID-19. Material: naive CD4+ T cells from PBMCs, cultured in vitro. The sample's subset: naive CD4+ T cells isolated by negative enrichment. CDR3 region: CASSPAGLAGGPDTQYF. DNA for the CDR3: TGTGCCAGCAGTCCGGCAGGCCTAGCGGGAGGGCCAGATACGCAGTATTTT.